Listed below are T cell receptor beta chains from one sample, sequenced in a study of blood T cell repertoires in COVID-19. Some clones are missing from TCRdb's copy, which holds only in-frame ones; the method was immunoSEQ multiplex PCR. The sample lists 90,000 to 120,000 clones; about 89% were seen once. Specimen: peripheral blood. The receptors shown here come from a man aged 40-50 years with active or convalescent COVID-19. Each CDR3 is given with its conserved first and last residue. A D gene is named only where the DNA matches it firmly. The size entry is marked missing in some rows and otherwise reads once, few, many or a size class.

J gene	V gene	D gene	clone size	CDR3 DNA	CDR3 protein
TRBJ2-7	TRBV10-3	TRBD1	-	TGTGCCATCTTTGACAGGGGAAACTACGAGCAGTACTTC	CAIFDRGNYEQYF
TRBJ1-5	TRBV30	-	-	TGTGCCTGGAGGGACCTGTCAGGGTCTCAGCCCCAGCATTTT	CAWRDLSGSQPQHF
TRBJ2-7	TRBV6-5	TRBD1	-	TGTGCCAGCAGGATAGACAGGGGGCTTTCTTACGAGCAGTACTTC	CASRIDRGLSYEQYF
TRBJ1-2	TRBV2	TRBD1	-	TGTGCCAGCGCGGACAGGGTTTTGTATGGCTACACCTTC	CASADRVLYGYTF
TRBJ2-7	TRBV19	-	once	TGTGCCAGTAGTATCGCGGGCGGGATAGTCTCCGAGCAGTACTTC	CASSIAGGIVSEQYF
TRBJ1-1	TRBV7-9	-	-	TGTGCCAGCAGCTTTCTAAACACTGAAGCTTTCTTT	CASSFLNTEAFF
TRBJ2-4	TRBV27	-	-	TGTGCCAGCAGTTTATCGGTGCGGGGATTTCAGTACTTC	CASSLSVRGFQYF
TRBJ2-1	TRBV7-3	TRBD1	-	TGTGCCAGCAGCTTAAGCGCAACGGGACAGGGTAACAATGAGCAGTTCTTC	CASSLSATGQGNNEQFF
TRBJ2-2	TRBV6-2/TRBV6-3	TRBD1	-	TGTGCCAGCAGTCGCTGGACAGGGGGCCTTAACACCGGGGAGCTGTTTTTT	CASSRWTGGLNTGELFF
TRBJ1-1	TRBV5-1	TRBD1	-	TGCGCCAGCAGTGAGCTACAGGGGCCTTACACTGAAGCTTTCTTT	CASSELQGPYTEAFF
TRBJ1-4	TRBV5-1	-	-	TGCGCCAGCAGCTTGGGACTTGAGGAAAAACTGTTTTTT	CASSLGLEEKLFF
TRBJ1-2	TRBV10-2	-	-	TGCGCCAGCAGTGAGTCCGGGGTTGGTTTAGGCTACACCTTC	CASSESGVGLGYTF
TRBJ2-1	TRBV4-1	-	-	TGCGCCAGCGCCCCGCGCCAGGGCCCGAACAATGAGCAGTTCTTC	CASAPRQGPNNEQFF
TRBJ2-3	TRBV6-2/TRBV6-3	TRBD1	-	TGTGCCAGCAGTTACGACAGGGGGCCAGATACGCAGTATTTT	CASSYDRGPDTQYF
TRBJ1-6	TRBV2	-	-	TGTGCCAGCAGTAACCGGGACACAGTAAATTCACCCCTCCACTTT	CASSNRDTVNSPLHF
TRBJ2-7	TRBV9	-	-	TGTGCCAGCAGCGTAGTTACGGGCGGAGCAGGGGTCGGGGAGCTCGAGCAGTACTTC	CASSVVTGGAGVGELEQYF
TRBJ1-4	TRBV6-5	-	-	TGTGCCAGCAGTAAACGGGGGAGCGGGGAGGAAAAACTGTTTTTT	CASSKRGSGEEKLFF
TRBJ1-4	TRBV11-2	-	-	TGTGCCAGCAGCCAATTTGCAACTAATGAAAAACTGTTTTTT	CASSQFATNEKLFF
TRBJ2-1	TRBV3-1/TRBV3-2	TRBD1	-	TGTGCCAGCAGCCAAGTTCAGGGGGCCTTCTACAATGAGCAGTTCTTC	CASSQVQGAFYNEQFF
TRBJ1-1	TRBV5-4	-	-	TGTGCCAGCAGTCTAGGCGTCACTGAAGCTTTCTTT	CASSLGVTEAFF
TRBJ1-2	TRBV28	-	once	TGTGCCAGCAGCATAGGACAGCTCTATGGCTACACCTTC	CASSIGQLYGYTF
TRBJ2-3	TRBV28	-	-	TGTGCCAGCACTCGCCGGGATTCGACAGATACGCAGTATTTT	CASTRRDSTDTQYF
TRBJ1-1	TRBV7-9	TRBD1	-	TGTGCCAGCAGCTTAACGATTGGACAGGGAGGGCCTGAAGCTTTCTTT	CASSLTIGQGGPEAFF
TRBJ2-5	TRBV3-1/TRBV3-2	-	once	TGTGCCAGCAGCCAGTTCCGGCAAGAGACCCAGTACTTC	CASSQFRQETQYF
TRBJ2-1	TRBV7-9	TRBD2	-	TGTGCCAGCAGCTTAGAATGGGCTAGCGGGAGTGAGCAGTTCTTC	CASSLEWASGSEQFF
TRBJ1-2	TRBV19	-	-	TGTGCCAGTAGTTTAACGGGGAGCCTAAACTATGGCTACACCTTC	CASSLTGSLNYGYTF
TRBJ2-3	TRBV4-3	TRBD2	once	TGCGCCAGCAGCCCCACTAGCGGGACTAGCACAGATACGCAGTATTTT	CASSPTSGTSTDTQYF
TRBJ2-7	TRBV11-2	-	-	TGTGCCAGCAGCCCCCAGGGGACCTACGAGCAGTACTTC	CASSPQGTYEQYF
TRBJ1-1	TRBV7-2	TRBD1	-	TGTGCCAGCAGCCCCAGACAGGGTAGGTCCACTGAAGCTTTCTTT	CASSPRQGRSTEAFF
TRBJ2-7	TRBV9	-	-	TGTGCCAGCAGCGTAGGGGGCGACACCTACGAGCAGTACTTC	CASSVGGDTYEQYF
TRBJ1-4	TRBV27	-	-	TGTGCCAGCAGTTTAGGCAGGAAAAATGAAAAACTGTTTTTT	CASSLGRKNEKLFF
TRBJ2-7	TRBV28	TRBD1	once	TGTGCCAGCAGTTCCGGACAGGGACGATCCTACGAGCAGTACTTC	CASSSGQGRSYEQYF
TRBJ2-3	TRBV11-2	-	-	TGTGCCAGCAGCTTAGAGAGCTACTCCCTCCCCACAGATACGCAGTATTTT	CASSLESYSLPTDTQYF
TRBJ1-1	TRBV27	-	-	TGTGCCAGCAGTTTAGGTCGGGTGAACACTGAAGCTTTCTTT	CASSLGRVNTEAFF
TRBJ2-1	TRBV7-9	-	-	TGTGCCAGCAGCTCGGACTGGGACAATGAGCAGTTCTTC	CASSSDWDNEQFF
TRBJ1-2	TRBV11-2	-	-	TGTGCCAGCTCAGCCCCGGGGTATGGCTACACCTTC	CASSAPGYGYTF
TRBJ1-5	TRBV21-1	-	-	TGTGCCAGCAGCAAGGGACAGGGGGTAGTTCAGCCCCAGCATTTT	CASSKGQGVVQPQHF
TRBJ1-2	TRBV6-6	-	-	TGTGCCAGCAGTCCTCAGGGGAACTATGGCTACACCTTC	CASSPQGNYGYTF
TRBJ1-6	TRBV6-5	TRBD1	-	TGTGCCAGCAGTTACGGGACAGGGTTTAATTCACCCCTCCACTTT	CASSYGTGFNSPLHF
TRBJ2-2	TRBV21-1	-	-	TGTGCCAGCAGCGAGGGACTAGCGGGAACAAACACCGGGGAGCTGTTTTTT	CASSEGLAGTNTGELFF
TRBJ1-5	TRBV28	-	-	TGTGCCAGCACCGCCGTGGGGGGAAGTCAGCCCCAGCATTTT	CASTAVGGSQPQHF
TRBJ1-1	TRBV7-8	-	-	TGTGCCAGCAGCTTAGACGGAGGGTCCTTGGGGGTAGCTTTCTTT	CASSLDGGSLGVAFF
TRBJ2-7	TRBV29-1	TRBD2	-	TGCAGCGCCAGGACTAGCACCATTAACGAGCAGTACTTC	CSARTSTINEQYF
TRBJ2-5	TRBV7-2	TRBD1	-	TGTGCCAGCAGCCCCTGGGGACAGGGGGCCTATGGCCAAGAGACCCAGTACTTC	CASSPWGQGAYGQETQYF